This TCR beta chain originates from a study of T cell changes during pregnancy in multiple sclerosis. TCRdb keeps only in-frame clones here, not all; method: immunoSEQ multiplex PCR. The repertoire holds tens of thousands of clones, with 75% to 90% as singletons. Trimming removed 1 base at V and 4 bases at J, with 16 bases between. The CDR3 extends over 16 amino acids. Germline V gene sequence: CDR1 PRHDT, CDR2 FYEKMQ (reference sequence). The sequencing here drew on peripheral blood, taken in the first trimester of pregnancy. This rearrangement joins TRBV13 to TRBJ2-5; weak D call: TRBD1 (5 bases). The sequence derives from a female donor in good health, enrolled as a control in a pregnancy study. The CDR3 spells CASSLVQANSRETQYF. The CDR3 coding sequence is TGTGCCAGCAGCTTAGTACAGGCAAACTCGAGAGAGACCCAGTACTTC. Full variable domain (rest looked up from reference TRBV13 and TRBJ2-5): AAGVIQSPRHLIKEKRETATLKCYPIPRHDTVYWYQQGPGQDPQFLISFYEKMQSDKGSIPDRFSAQQFSDYHSELNMSSLELGDSALYFCASSLVQANSRETQYFGPGTRLLVL.